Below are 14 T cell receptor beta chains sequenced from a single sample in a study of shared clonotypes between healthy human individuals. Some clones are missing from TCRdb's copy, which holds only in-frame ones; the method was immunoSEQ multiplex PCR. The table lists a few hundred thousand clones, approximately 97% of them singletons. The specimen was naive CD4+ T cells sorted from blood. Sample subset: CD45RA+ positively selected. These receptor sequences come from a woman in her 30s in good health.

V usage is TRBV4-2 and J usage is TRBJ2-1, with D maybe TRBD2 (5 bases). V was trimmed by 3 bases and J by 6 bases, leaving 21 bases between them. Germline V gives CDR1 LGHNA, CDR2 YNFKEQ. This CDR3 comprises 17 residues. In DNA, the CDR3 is TGTGCCAGCAGCCAGGATCCCACTAGTATAAGGACCAATGAGCAGTTCTTC. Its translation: CASSQDPTSIRTNEQFF.

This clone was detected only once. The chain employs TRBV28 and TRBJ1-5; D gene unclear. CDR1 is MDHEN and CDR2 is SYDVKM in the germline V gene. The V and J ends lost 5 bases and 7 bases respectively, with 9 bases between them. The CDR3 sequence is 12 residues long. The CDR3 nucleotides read TGTGCCAGCAGTCCCAGTCTGCAGCCCCAGCATTTT. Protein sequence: CASSPSLQPQHF. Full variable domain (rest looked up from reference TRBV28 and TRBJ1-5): DVKVTQSSRYLVKRTGEKVFLECVQDMDHENMFWYRQDPGLGLRLIYFSYDVKMKEKGDIPEGYSVSREKKERFSLILESASTNQTSMYLCASSPSLQPQHFGDGTRLSIL.

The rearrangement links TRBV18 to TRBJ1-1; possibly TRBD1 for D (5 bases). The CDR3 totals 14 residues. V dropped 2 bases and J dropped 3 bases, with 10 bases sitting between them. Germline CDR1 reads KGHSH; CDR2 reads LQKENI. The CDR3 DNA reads TGTGCCAGCTCACCAATCGGGGGAGACACTGAAGCTTTCTTT. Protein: CASSPIGGDTEAFF.

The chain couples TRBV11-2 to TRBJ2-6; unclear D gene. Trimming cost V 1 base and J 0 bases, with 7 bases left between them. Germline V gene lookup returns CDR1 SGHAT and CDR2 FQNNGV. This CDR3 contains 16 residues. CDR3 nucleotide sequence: TGTGCCAGCAGCTTAGCAGCCCACTCTGGGGCCAACGTCCTGACTTTC. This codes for CASSLAAHSGANVLTF.

The CDR3 here is CASSRIRKEAGELFF. For the CDR3, the DNA is TGTGCCAGTAGTAGGATACGAAAGGAGGCCGGGGAGCTGTTTTTT. This chain connects TRBV19 to TRBJ2-2; the D gene is possibly TRBD2 (5 bases). This CDR3 region has 15 residues. V shed 4 bases and J shed 6 bases, with 15 bases lying between them. The germline V gene has CDR1 LNHDA and CDR2 SQIVND (reference sequence).

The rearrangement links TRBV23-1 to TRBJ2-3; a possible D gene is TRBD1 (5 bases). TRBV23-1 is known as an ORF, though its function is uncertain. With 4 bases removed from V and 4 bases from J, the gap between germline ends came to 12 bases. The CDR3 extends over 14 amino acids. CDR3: CASSLTQVADTQYF. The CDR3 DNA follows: TGCGCCAGCAGTCTGACACAGGTGGCAGATACGCAGTATTTT.

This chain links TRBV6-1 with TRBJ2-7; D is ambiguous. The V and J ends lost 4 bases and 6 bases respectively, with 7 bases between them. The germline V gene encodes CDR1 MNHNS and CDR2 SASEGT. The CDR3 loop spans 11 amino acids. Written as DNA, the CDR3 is TGTGCCAGCAGTGTGAATGCCGAGCAGTACTTC. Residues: CASSVNAEQYF.

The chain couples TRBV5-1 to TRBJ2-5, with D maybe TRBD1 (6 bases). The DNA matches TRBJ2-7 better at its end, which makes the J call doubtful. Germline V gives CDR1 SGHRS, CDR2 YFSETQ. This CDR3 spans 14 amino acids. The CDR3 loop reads CASNPTTGSYEQYF. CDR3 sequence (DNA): TGCGCCAGCAACCCAACGACAGGATCCTACGAGCAGTACTTC.

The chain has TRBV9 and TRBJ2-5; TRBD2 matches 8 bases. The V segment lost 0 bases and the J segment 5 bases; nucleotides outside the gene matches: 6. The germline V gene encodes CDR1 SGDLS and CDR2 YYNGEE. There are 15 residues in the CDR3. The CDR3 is CASSVASGREETQYF. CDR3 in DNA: TGTGCCAGCAGCGTAGCTAGCGGGCGAGAGGAGACCCAGTACTTC.

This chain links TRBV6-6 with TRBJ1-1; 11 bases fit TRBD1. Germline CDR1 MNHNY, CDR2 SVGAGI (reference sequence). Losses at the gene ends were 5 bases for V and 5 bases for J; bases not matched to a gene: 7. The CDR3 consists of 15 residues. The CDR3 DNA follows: TGTGCCAGCAGTGCCGGACAGGGGGCCGGGACTGAAGCTTTCTTT. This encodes CASSAGQGAGTEAFF.

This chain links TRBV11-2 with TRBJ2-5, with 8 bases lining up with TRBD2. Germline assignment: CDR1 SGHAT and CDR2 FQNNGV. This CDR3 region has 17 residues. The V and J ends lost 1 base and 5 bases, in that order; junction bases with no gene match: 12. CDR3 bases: TGTGCCAGCAGCTTAGTTTCTTCGGGAGGGCCATGGGAGACCCAGTACTTC. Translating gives CASSLVSSGGPWETQYF. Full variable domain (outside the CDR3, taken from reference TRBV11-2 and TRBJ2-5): EAGVAQSPRYKIIEKRQSVAFWCNPISGHATLYWYQQILGQGPKLLIQFQNNGVVDDSQLPKDRFSAERLKGVDSTLKIQPAKLEDSAVYLCASSLVSSGGPWETQYFGPGTRLLVL.

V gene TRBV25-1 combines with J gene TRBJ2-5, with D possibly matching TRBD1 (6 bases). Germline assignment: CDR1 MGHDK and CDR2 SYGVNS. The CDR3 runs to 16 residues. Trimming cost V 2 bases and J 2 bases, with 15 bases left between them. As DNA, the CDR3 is TGTGCCAGCAGTGAACGCAGAAGAGGGGGTCAAGAGACCCAGTACTTC. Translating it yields CASSERRRGGQETQYF.

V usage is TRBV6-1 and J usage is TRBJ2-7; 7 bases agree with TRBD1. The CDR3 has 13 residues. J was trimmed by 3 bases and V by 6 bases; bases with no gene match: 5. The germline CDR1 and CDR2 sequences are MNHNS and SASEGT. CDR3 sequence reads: CASRGTVSYEQYF. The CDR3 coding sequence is TGTGCCAGCAGGGGGACAGTTAGCTACGAGCAGTACTTC.

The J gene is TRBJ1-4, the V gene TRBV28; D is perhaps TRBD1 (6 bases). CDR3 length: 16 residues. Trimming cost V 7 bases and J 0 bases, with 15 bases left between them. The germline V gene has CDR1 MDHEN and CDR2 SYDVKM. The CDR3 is CASTGGQASTNEKLFF. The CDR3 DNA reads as TGTGCCAGCACCGGGGGGCAGGCCTCAACTAATGAAAAACTGTTTTTT.